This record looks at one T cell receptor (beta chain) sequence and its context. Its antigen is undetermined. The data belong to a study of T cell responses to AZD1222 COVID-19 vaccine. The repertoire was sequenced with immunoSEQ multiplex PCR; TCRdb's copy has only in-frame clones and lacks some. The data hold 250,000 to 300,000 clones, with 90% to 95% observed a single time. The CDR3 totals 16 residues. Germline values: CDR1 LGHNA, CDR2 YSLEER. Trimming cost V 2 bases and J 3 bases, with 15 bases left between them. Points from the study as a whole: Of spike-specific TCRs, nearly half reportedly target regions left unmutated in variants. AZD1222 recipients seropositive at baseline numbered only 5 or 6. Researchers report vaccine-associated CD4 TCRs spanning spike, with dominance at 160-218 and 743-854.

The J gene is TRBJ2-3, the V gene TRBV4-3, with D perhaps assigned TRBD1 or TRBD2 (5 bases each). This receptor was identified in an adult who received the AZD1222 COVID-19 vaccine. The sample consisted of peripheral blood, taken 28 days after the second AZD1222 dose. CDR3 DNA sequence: TGCGCCAGCAGCCAAAGGGACCTCCTGGTGACAGATACGCAGTATTTT. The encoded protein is CASSQRDLLVTDTQYF.